This record looks at one T cell receptor (beta chain) sequence and its context. CDR1 and CDR2 from the germline V gene are ENHRY and SYGVKD. The CDR3 consists of 13 residues. This record belongs to a study of CXCR3-negative and CXCR3-positive naive CD8 T cells. Study context: Per-library TRB read counts averaged about 1.5 +/- 0.3 million, adding up to about 135 million in total.

The naive CD8+ gate required CD45RO-CCR7+CD27+CD95- phenotype. Each TRB cDNA library was prepared by 5' RACE (with UMI labels). TCRdb re-analyzed the 5' RACE reads; it lists each CDR3 protein once, without DNA. This sample's table reports tens of thousands of distinct CDR3 sequences. This sequence originates from a human donor in good health. Some clones in this sample may be carry-over from other donors' samples. The sequenced sample was naive CXCR3- CD8+ T cells from blood. Subset specified: CD45RO-CCR7+CD27+CD95- naive CD8+ T cells lacking CXCR3 (TNR3-). This rearrangement joins TRBV10-3 to TRBJ2-1; TCRdb picks TRBD1, but there is no DNA to check that call. CDR3 in amino acids: CAIGGPLYNEQFF.